This T cell receptor (beta chain) was documented in a study of cytotoxic CD8 clonotypes in ibrutinib-treated CLL. Study information: Outcomes included around 24 partial and 2 complete responses; after median roughly 70 months, roughly 15 stayed remitted and around 12 progressed. Response samples followed a median about twelve months of treatment, range 6 to 36.

Genomic DNA in a quantity of about 2.1 micrograms was derived from cryopreserved PBMCs for TCR beta libraries. Assay used: immunoSEQ multiplex PCR; TCRdb lists only in-frame clones, some missing. The data show about 130,000 clones, 80% to 90% seen once. CDR3 length equals 18 residues. The germline CDR1 and CDR2 sequences are LNHDA and SQIVND (reference sequence). The ends lost 4 bases at V and 2 bases at J; junction bases unmatched: 16. The source of this sequence is a human donor with chronic lymphocytic leukemia. The chain uses TRBV19 and TRBJ1-1; the match to TRBD1 covers 7 bases. The material was PBMCs, obtained after 24 months of ibrutinib treatment. The chain's CDR3 is CASSTETGSGGTNTEAFF. The CDR3 DNA sequence: TGTGCCAGTAGTACCGAGACAGGGTCTGGCGGGACCAACACTGAAGCTTTCTTT.